This T cell receptor (beta chain) was sequenced for a study of T cell responses to AZD1222 COVID-19 vaccine. Whole-study results and caveats: The CD4 TCRs associated with vaccination extended across spike and predominated at 160-218 and 743-854. Variant regions that are unmutated are reportedly the target of nearly half of spike-specific TCRs. Sampling that yielded the repertoires occurred only after the peak T cell response. Clonal diversity was possibly underestimated, and the donors were mostly white British, with more females.

The method was immunoSEQ multiplex PCR; TCRdb's version includes in-frame clones alone and lacks a portion of them. The table shows over 85,000 clones, with approximately 85% occurring only once. Regarding this clone: What it recognizes is unknown.

The CDR3 sequence is 14 residues long. Trimming cost V 3 bases and J 3 bases, with 14 bases left between them. Germline lookup yields CDR1 SQVTM and CDR2 ANQGSEA. The sample was peripheral blood, taken on day 0 of AZD1222 vaccination. This clonotype was sampled from an adult in good health. The rearrangement uses TRBV29-1 and TRBJ1-1; D remains unclear. As DNA, the CDR3 is TGCAGCGTTGAGGCCCCCGGGCACTACACTGAAGCTTTCTTT. Encoded protein: CSVEAPGHYTEAFF.